These 29 T cell receptor beta chains were sequenced from one sample in a study of T cell responses to AZD1222 COVID-19 vaccine. Assay: immunoSEQ multiplex PCR; the TCRdb copy retains only in-frame clones and omits some. The table includes about 70,000 clones, 85% detected once. The sample consisted of peripheral blood, taken on day 0 of AZD1222 vaccination. The receptors shown here come from an adult in good health.

The CDR3 region is CASSLRGPYEQYF. CDR3 coding DNA: TGTGCCAGCAGTTTAAGGGGGCCGTACGAGCAGTACTTC. The J gene is TRBJ2-7, the V gene TRBV27, with 7 bases matching TRBD1. Germline CDR1 MNHEY, CDR2 SMNVEV (reference sequence). The ends lost 2 bases at V and 4 bases at J; junction bases unmatched: 2. This CDR3 region has 13 residues.

J is TRBJ2-1 and V is TRBV3-1 (or the pseudogene TRBV3-2); 11 bases map to TRBD2. The ends lost 1 base at V and 4 bases at J; junction bases unmatched: 3. The CDR3 runs to 16 residues. The germline V gene encodes CDR1 LGHDT and CDR2 YNNKEL (reference sequence). The chain's CDR3 is CASSQGASGGYNEQFF. DNA for the CDR3: TGTGCCAGCAGCCAAGGGGCTAGCGGGGGGTACAATGAGCAGTTCTTC.

The chain employs TRBV19 and TRBJ1-1, with TRBD1 identical over 8 bases. Trimming cost V 3 bases and J 5 bases; bases outside gene matches: 5. CDR3 length: 14 amino acids. Per the germline V gene, CDR1 is LNHDA and CDR2 is SQIVND (reference sequence). The CDR3 is CASSIVQGGTEAFF. CDR3 in DNA: TGTGCCAGTAGTATCGTACAGGGGGGAACTGAAGCTTTCTTT.

The chain employs TRBV19 and TRBJ1-2; TRBD1 matches at 7 bases. CDR1 and CDR2 from the germline V gene are LNHDA and SQIVND (reference sequence). V lost 10 bases and J lost 0; bases outside the gene matches: 5. This CDR3 region has 13 residues. In DNA, the CDR3 is TGTGCCATCACAGACAGGGCTAACTATGGCTACACCTTC. It encodes CAITDRANYGYTF.

J is TRBJ1-2 and V is TRBV7-6; D is unresolved. This CDR3 is 14 amino acids long. Germline-derived CDR1 and CDR2 are SGHVS and FNYEAQ. The V end was cut by 2 bases, the J end by 8 bases, with 15 bases between. The CDR3 spells CASSLRAGQEGYTF. The CDR3 nucleotides are TGTGCCAGCAGCTTAAGGGCGGGCCAGGAGGGCTACACCTTC.

The chain combines TRBV9 with TRBJ1-1, with unresolved D. Deletions cut 0 bases from V and 0 bases from J, with 9 bases between. Germline V lookup: CDR1 SGDLS, CDR2 YYNGEE. CDR3 length: 15 residues. Here the CDR3 reads CASSVGGPMNTEAFF. The CDR3 DNA reads TGTGCCAGCAGCGTAGGAGGGCCCATGAACACTGAAGCTTTCTTT. Together with reference TRBV9 and TRBJ1-1, the CDR3 gives the full variable domain: DSGVTQTPKHLITATGQRVTLRCSPRSGDLSVYWYQQSLDQGLQFLIQYYNGEERAKGNILERFSAQQFPDLHSELNLSSLELGDSALYFCASSVGGPMNTEAFFGQGTRLTVV.

The chain employs TRBV19 and TRBJ2-1; D unclear. Germline-derived CDR1 and CDR2 are LNHDA and SQIVND (reference sequence). This CDR3 comprises 11 residues. Trimming stripped 7 bases from V and 7 bases from J, with 8 bases between. For the CDR3, the DNA is TGTGCCAGTAAAATTCTTAATGAGCAGTTCTTC. Protein: CASKILNEQFF.

This sequence joins TRBV3-1 (or the pseudogene TRBV3-2) and TRBJ2-2; the D is unclear. The V end lost 1 base, the J end lost 1 base, and 4 bases lay between the germline ends. The germline V gene encodes CDR1 LGHDT and CDR2 YNNKEL (reference sequence). The CDR3 contains 14 residues. CDR3 region: CASSQVVNTGELFF. The DNA of the CDR3 is TGTGCCAGCAGCCAAGTCGTGAACACCGGGGAGCTGTTTTTT.

The J gene is TRBJ2-1, the V gene TRBV13; 7 nucleotides agree with TRBD1. Germline V CDR1 and CDR2: PRHDT, FYEKMQ (reference sequence). This CDR3 is built from 15 residues. The J segment lost 8 bases and the V segment lost 6 bases, leaving 13 bases of the junction unmatched. CDR3 coding DNA: TGTGCCAGCAGGTTTAGGAGCCGACAGGGCGATGAGCAGTTCTTC. Translated: CASRFRSRQGDEQFF.

The chain recombines TRBV6-1 with TRBJ1-2; D remains unclear. This CDR3 comprises 14 residues. Germline CDR1 and CDR2: MNHNS and SASEGT. The germline V and J ends were trimmed by 2 bases and 8 bases, with 15 bases remaining between them. CDR3 sequence: CASSEIRGAGGYTF. Written as DNA, the CDR3 is TGTGCCAGCAGTGAAATCCGGGGAGCTGGAGGCTACACCTTC.

This CDR3 is CASSLEPGNTIYF. In nucleotides, the CDR3 is TGTGCCAGCAGCTTAGAACCTGGAAACACCATATATTTT. The chain joins TRBV11-2 to TRBJ1-3; D unresolved. V was shortened by 0 bases and J by 2 bases, with 2 bases between the two germline ends. Germline CDR1 is SGHAT and CDR2 is FQNNGV. The CDR3 loop spans 13 amino acids.

This clone was found once. V and J are TRBV6-5 and TRBJ2-1, with D tentatively TRBD1 (6 bases). V lost 7 bases and J 4 bases, leaving 8 bases between the germline ends. This CDR3 is 12 amino acids long. The germline CDR1 and CDR2 sequences are MNHEY and SVGAGI. CDR3 sequence (DNA): TGTGCCAGCAATGGACAGTACAATGAGCAGTTCTTC. Protein: CASNGQYNEQFF.

This chain joins TRBV4-1 and TRBJ1-2; D is undetermined. Trimming stripped 3 bases from V and 5 bases from J, with 19 bases between. This CDR3 has 16 amino acids. Germline V CDR1 and CDR2: MGHRA, YSYEKL. The CDR3 nucleotides are TGCGCCAGCAGCCAGGGATTCTCAGGCACTGAATATGGCTACACCTTC. This translates into CASSQGFSGTEYGYTF.

The rearrangement uses TRBV24-1 and TRBJ2-1; the D is unclear. The CDR3 consists of 14 residues. Germline assignment: CDR1 KGHDR and CDR2 SFDVKD. Trimming removed 6 bases at V and 3 bases at J, with 11 bases between. CDR3 bases: TGTGCCACCAGTCTGAACGCGGACTACAATGAGCAGTTCTTC. It translates to CATSLNADYNEQFF.

The chain carries TRBV5-1 and TRBJ1-2; possible D gene TRBD1, 6 bases. Looked up from germline, CDR1 is SGHRS and CDR2 is YFSETQ. The CDR3 length is 12 residues. V was clipped by 0 bases and J by 7 bases, with 7 bases between them. The CDR3 is CASSLEGGGYTF. The CDR3 DNA sequence: TGCGCCAGCAGCTTGGAAGGGGGTGGCTACACCTTC.

V gene TRBV6-5 combines with J gene TRBJ1-2; D may be TRBD1 (5 bases). V was cut by 8 bases and J by 6 bases, with 13 bases left in between. Germline V lookup: CDR1 MNHEY, CDR2 SVGAGI. The CDR3 covers 12 residues. The CDR3 nucleotides read TGTGCCAGCCCGGGACGGTTAGATGGCTACACCTTC. Protein product: CASPGRLDGYTF.

The chain links TRBV6-2 or TRBV6-3 to TRBJ2-1; 9 nucleotides agree with TRBD1. Germline V lookup: CDR1 MNHEY, CDR2 SVGEGT. The CDR3 has 15 amino acids. The V segment lost 4 bases and the J segment 4 bases; nucleotides outside the gene matches: 5. CDR3 DNA: TGTGCCAGCAGTTCTTGGACAGGGGATTACAATGAGCAGTTCTTC. Translated, it gives CASSSWTGDYNEQFF.

This rearrangement joins TRBV19 to TRBJ1-3; D is unresolved. CDR3 size: 15 residues. V lost 5 bases and J 0 bases, leaving 11 bases between the germline ends. CDR1 is LNHDA, CDR2 SQIVND, per germline (reference sequence). CDR3 DNA: TGTGCCAGTAGTGGACGGAGATTCTCTGGAAACACCATATATTTT. This codes for CASSGRRFSGNTIYF. Variable domain in full (rest from reference TRBV19 and TRBJ1-3): DGGITQSPKYLFRKEGQNVTLSCEQNLNHDAMYWYRQDPGQGLRLIYYSQIVNDFQKGDIAEGYSVSREKKESFPLTVTSAQKNPTAFYLCASSGRRFSGNTIYFGEGSWLTVV.

The chain uses TRBV19 and TRBJ2-4; tentative D call: TRBD1 (6 bases). V lost 5 bases to trimming and J lost 8 bases, with 19 bases between them. Germline CDR1 and CDR2: LNHDA and SQIVND (reference sequence). This CDR3 comprises 15 residues. The CDR3 nucleotides are TGTGCCAGTAGTCATCTTTTTGGGCGACAGGACATTCAGTACTTC. Its translation is CASSHLFGRQDIQYF.

CDR3 protein: CASSYTSGNTIYF. In DNA, the CDR3 is TGTGCCAGCAGTTACACTTCTGGAAACACCATATATTTT. J is TRBJ1-3 and V is TRBV6-5; D is unclear. The CDR3 covers 13 residues. Germline V gene lookup returns CDR1 MNHEY and CDR2 SVGAGI. Between the trimmed V and J ends, which lost 2 bases and 1 base, there was a span of 3 bases.

The rearrangement joins TRBV4-1 to TRBJ2-3, with TRBD1 identical over 7 bases. The germline gives CDR1 MGHRA, CDR2 YSYEKL. J lost 3 bases, V lost 4 bases, and 7 bases had no gene match. The CDR3 is 15 residues long. The CDR3 here is CASSLGGRTTDTQYF. The CDR3 bases are TGCGCCAGCAGCCTAGGGGGCAGAACAACAGATACGCAGTATTTT.

This clone was observed once. The chain combines TRBV5-1 with TRBJ1-6; TRBD1 matches at 8 bases. Germline CDR1 is SGHRS and CDR2 is YFSETQ. This CDR3 is 14 amino acids long. Trimming took 2 bases from V and 10 from J; bases not matched to a gene: 5. This chain's CDR3 is CASSFDTGGSPLHF. CDR3 bases: TGCGCCAGCAGCTTCGATACAGGGGGGTCACCCCTCCACTTT.

The chain has TRBV19 and TRBJ2-3, with 9 bases matching TRBD1. CDR1 is LNHDA and CDR2 is SQIVND in the germline V gene (reference sequence). V lost 6 bases to trimming and J lost 4 bases; unmatched junction nucleotides: 2. The CDR3 covers 13 residues. The CDR3 DNA reads as TGTGCCAGTAGACAGGGGGCAGCAGATACGCAGTATTTT. This encodes CASRQGAADTQYF.

This chain uses TRBV12-5 with TRBJ2-1; weak D call: TRBD2 (6 bases). CDR3 size: 13 residues. Germline CDR1 reads LGHNT; CDR2 reads FRNRAP. V lost 5 bases and J 9 bases, leaving 14 bases between the germline ends. CDR3 loop: CASGRDLVAEQFF. The CDR3 region has the DNA TGTGCTAGTGGTCGGGACTTAGTGGCTGAGCAGTTCTTC.

The V call is TRBV11-1, the J call TRBJ1-5; D call uncertain. Trimming removed 6 bases at V and 4 bases at J, with 7 bases between. The germline CDR1 and CDR2 sequences are SGHAT and FQDESV (reference sequence). CDR3 size: 12 residues. The CDR3 nucleotides read TGTGCCAGCAGTCTAAAAAATCAGCCCCAGCATTTT. Amino acids: CASSLKNQPQHF.

Remarks on this clone: A far bigger clonotype differs at one base, so this is likely a read error. The V call is TRBV6-5, the J call TRBJ1-1, with D perhaps TRBD1 (5 bases). CDR3 size: 13 residues. Germline V gene lookup returns CDR1 MNHEY and CDR2 SVGAGI. This chain's CDR3 is CASCYATAAEAFF. The CDR3 DNA reads TGTGCCAGCTGTTACGCGACAGCGGCAGAAGCTTTCTTT.

This clone was seen a handful of times. V gene TRBV30 combines with J gene TRBJ1-4; TRBD1 matches at 7 bases. The V gene end was trimmed by 8 bases and the J gene end by 7 bases; junction bases not matched to a gene: 10. The CDR3 totals 13 residues. Germline CDR1 GTSNPN, CDR2 SVGIG (reference sequence). The CDR3 region is CAGTAQRVEKLFF. CDR3 nucleotides: TGTGCCGGGACAGCTCAACGGGTTGAAAAACTGTTTTTT.

V gene TRBV19 combines with J gene TRBJ2-2; perhaps TRBD1 as D (5 bases). The length of the CDR3 is 16 residues. In germline, CDR1 is LNHDA, CDR2 SQIVND (reference sequence). The V end was cut by 3 bases, the J end by 4 bases, with 15 bases between. The CDR3 here is CASSIQSGKSTGELFF. CDR3 sequence (DNA): TGTGCCAGTAGTATTCAATCAGGGAAAAGCACCGGGGAGCTGTTTTTT.

This clone was seen once. The chain carries TRBV30 and TRBJ1-1; D call uncertain. The CDR3 runs to 12 residues. V shed 2 bases and J shed 11 bases, with 15 bases lying between them. Germline V gives CDR1 GTSNPN, CDR2 SVGIG (reference sequence). CDR3 nucleotides: TGTGCCTGGAGTCAGGAGGTCGCCGAGGCTTTCTTT. It codes for CAWSQEVAEAFF. The complete variable domain, with remaining parts taken from reference TRBV30 and TRBJ1-1, reads SQTIHQWPATLVQPVGSPLSLECTVEGTSNPNLYWYRQAAGRGLQLLFYSVGIGQISSEVPQNLSASRPQDRQFILSSKKLLLSDSGFYLCAWSQEVAEAFFGQGTRLTVV.